The 10 T cell receptor beta chains reported below all come from one sample, sequenced in a study of blood T cells in healthy people across ages. Next came a second PCR, run for about 7 to 12 cycles, which used a sample-barcoded 5' primer along with a J-beta primer mix. Via MiXCR, TCRdb re-called the 5' RACE reads, giving one row per CDR3 protein. The sample holds nearly 1 million distinct CDR3 sequences, 51% seen once. The sequencing input was blood. Receptor source: a woman aged 55-70 years in good health.

The V and J genes are TRBV7-9 and TRBJ2-5, with D possibly TRBD2 on 6 matching bases. CDR1 and CDR2 from the germline V gene are SEHNR and FQNEAQ (reference sequence). The CDR3 extends over 14 amino acids. The germline V and J ends were trimmed by 0 bases and 6 bases, with 11 bases remaining between them. For the CDR3, the DNA is TGTGCCAGCAGCTTAGCGGGGGGAAGGAAGACCCAGTACTTC. It translates to CASSLAGGRKTQYF. The whole variable domain, filled in from reference TRBV7-9 and TRBJ2-5, reads DTGVSQNPRHKITKRGQNVTFRCDPISEHNRLYWYRQTLGQGPEFLTYFQNEAQLEKSRLLSDRFSAERPKGSFSTLEIQRTEQGDSAMYLCASSLAGGRKTQYFGPGTRLLVL.

The chain employs TRBV24-1 and TRBJ1-2; no clear D gene. V lost 7 bases and J 5 bases, leaving 16 bases between the germline ends. CDR1 is KGHDR, CDR2 SFDVKD, per germline. This CDR3 is built from 14 residues. The CDR3 nucleotides are TGTGCCACCAGCCCGACGGGTTCGCCGTATGGCTACACCTTC. Translation: CATSPTGSPYGYTF.

The V and J genes are TRBV24-1 and TRBJ2-3; perhaps TRBD2 as D (6 bases). V was shortened by 3 bases and J by 2 bases, with 11 bases between the two germline ends. This CDR3 is 15 amino acids long. Germline loops: CDR1 KGHDR, CDR2 SFDVKD. CDR3 protein: CATSDTGTYTDTQYF. The CDR3 coding sequence is TGTGCCACCAGTGATACCGGGACTTACACAGATACGCAGTATTTT.

The chain recombines TRBV4-2 with TRBJ2-1; weak D call: TRBD2 (6 bases). In germline, CDR1 is LGHNA, CDR2 YNFKEQ. Trimming took off 3 bases at V and 0 bases at J, with 12 bases between the two ends. The CDR3 contains 16 residues. The CDR3 bases are TGTGCCAGCAGCCAGGCTACTAGCAGCTCCTACAATGAGCAGTTCTTC. This codes for CASSQATSSSYNEQFF.

The chain recombines TRBV12-3 or TRBV12-4 with TRBJ1-2; D unresolved. V was trimmed by 6 bases and J by 8 bases, leaving 16 bases between them. The CDR3 contains 13 residues. The DNA for the CDR3 is TGTGCCAGCAGCTATTCATCAATAGGGGGCTACACCTTC. Translated: CASSYSSIGGYTF.

This clonotype has at least ten counts. The J gene is TRBJ1-1, the V gene TRBV7-9, with 8 bases lining up with TRBD1. CDR1 SEHNR and CDR2 FQNEAQ come from the germline V gene (reference sequence). V lost 2 bases and J lost 0; bases outside the gene matches: 14. CDR3 length: 19 amino acids. The CDR3 nucleotides read TGTGCCAGCAGCTTACCGAAGGGACAGGCAAACTACATGAACACTGAAGCTTTCTTT. It is translated as CASSLPKGQANYMNTEAFF. Drawing the rest from reference TRBV7-9 and TRBJ1-1, the complete variable domain is DTGVSQNPRHKITKRGQNVTFRCDPISEHNRLYWYRQTLGQGPEFLTYFQNEAQLEKSRLLSDRFSAERPKGSFSTLEIQRTEQGDSAMYLCASSLPKGQANYMNTEAFFGQGTRLTVV.

This clonotype came up a few times. This chain links TRBV20-1 with TRBJ2-3; 8 bases are a match to TRBD2. The junction had 8 bases not matched to a gene; V was cut back by 0 bases and J by 6 bases. Germline values: CDR1 DFQATT, CDR2 SNEGSKA (reference sequence). This CDR3 has 15 residues. CDR3 DNA sequence: TGCAGTGCTAGAGATACGCCGACTAGCGTGGATACGCAGTATTTT. Its translation is CSARDTPTSVDTQYF.

The chain links TRBV15 to TRBJ1-2; 9 bases fit TRBD1. This CDR3 is 18 amino acids long. The J segment lost 6 bases and the V segment lost 2 bases, leaving 16 bases of the junction unmatched. Germline CDR1 reads LNHNV; CDR2 reads YYDKDF (reference sequence). CDR3 in DNA: TGTGCCACCAGCAGACTCGACCATTTACAGGGGGCAAACGATGGCTACACCTTC. Its protein product is CATSRLDHLQGANDGYTF.

The rearrangement links TRBV28 to TRBJ2-1, with D hard to call. In germline, CDR1 is MDHEN, CDR2 SYDVKM. Between the trimmed V and J ends, which lost 5 bases and 0 bases, there was a span of 11 bases. This CDR3 contains 15 residues. This chain's CDR3 is CASSGETVSYNEQFF. CDR3 in DNA: TGTGCCAGCAGTGGGGAAACGGTCTCCTACAATGAGCAGTTCTTC.

V is TRBV20-1 and J is TRBJ1-5, with TRBD1 matching 7 bases. Germline V gene sequence: CDR1 DFQATT, CDR2 SNEGSKA (reference sequence). Trimming at V came to 3 bases and at J to 5 bases, leaving 10 bases not matched to a gene. The length of the CDR3 is 15 residues. Here the CDR3 DNA reads TGCAGTGCTAGGAGTTGGCGACAGGGCGATCAGCCCCAGCATTTT. It yields the protein CSARSWRQGDQPQHF.